The rows below give T cell receptor beta chains drawn from one sample of a study of T-cell memory formation after mild COVID-19. TCRdb reprocessed the 5' RACE reads via MiXCR and lists one record per CDR3 protein. The sample carries around 530,000 distinct CDR3 sequences, less than 25% recorded once. Material: PBMCs or a T cell subset sorted from them (not recorded which). These receptors were taken from an adult woman who had mild COVID-19 (a few samples of this study predate the infection). Cell type and time point are not known. The conserved cysteine and the conserved F or W are not part of the CDR3 here. Each record gives: D gene, J gene, V gene, CDR3 protein. The D gene is left open where the match is weak.

TRBD2 | TRBJ2-1 | TRBV5-1 | ASSLRLAGLNEQF
. | TRBJ1-6 | TRBV20-1 | SARDGEISTVNSPLH
TRBD1 | TRBJ1-6 | TRBV25-1 | ASADRGNNSPLH
. | TRBJ1-1 | TRBV7-9 | ASRSLSNTEAF
. | TRBJ2-7 | TRBV7-9 | ASSLVDGYEQY
. | TRBJ2-1 | TRBV29-1 | SVGDQYRVEFYNEQF
TRBD1 | TRBJ1-5 | TRBV7-6 | ASSLGTGGNNQPQH
. | TRBJ2-2 | TRBV12-3/TRBV12-4 | ASSSEGGIAGELF
. | TRBJ1-1 | TRBV6-6 | ASSAPVGYVTEAF
. | TRBJ2-2 | TRBV18 | ASSPDILGTGELF
. | TRBJ2-5 | TRBV20-1 | SASTRLQETQY
. | TRBJ2-7 | TRBV27 | ASSSRAGTPVEQY
TRBD2 | TRBJ2-1 | TRBV24-1 | ATSDPGTSAYNEQF
. | TRBJ1-5 | TRBV4-1 | ASSQINGYNQPQH
. | TRBJ1-2 | TRBV7-9 | ASSTPYGYT
TRBD1 | TRBJ2-1 | TRBV5-1 | ASSLKGTGSVYNEQF